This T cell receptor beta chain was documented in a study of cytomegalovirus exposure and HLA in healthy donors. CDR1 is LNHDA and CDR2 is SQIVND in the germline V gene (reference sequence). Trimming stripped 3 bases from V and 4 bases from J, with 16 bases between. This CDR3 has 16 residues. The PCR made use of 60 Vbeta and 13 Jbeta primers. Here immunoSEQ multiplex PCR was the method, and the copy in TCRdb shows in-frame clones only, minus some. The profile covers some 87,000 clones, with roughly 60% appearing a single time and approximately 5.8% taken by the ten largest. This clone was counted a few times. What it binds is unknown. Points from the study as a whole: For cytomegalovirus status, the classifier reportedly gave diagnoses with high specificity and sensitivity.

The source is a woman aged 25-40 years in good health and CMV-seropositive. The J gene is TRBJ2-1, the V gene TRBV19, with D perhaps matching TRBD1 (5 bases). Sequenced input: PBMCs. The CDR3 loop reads CASSIGQKGCYNEQFF. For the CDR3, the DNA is TGTGCCAGTAGTATTGGGCAGAAGGGGTGTTACAATGAGCAGTTCTTC.